Presented here are 20 T cell receptor beta chains from one specimen sequenced in a study of vaccination and CD4 T cells after COVID-19. TCRdb reprocessed the PCR reads via MiXCR and lists one record per CDR3 protein. The sample consists of 20,000 to 25,000 distinct CDR3 sequences, under 60% of them appearing once. Sequenced material: CD4+ T cells from blood, taken before SARS-CoV-2 vaccination. The receptor set was obtained from a human donor who had recovered from COVID-19.

V gene TRBV6-1 combines with J gene TRBJ2-3; 8 bases map to TRBD2. Germline trimming cut 10 bases from V and 4 bases from J; bases unmatched to any gene: 10. The CDR3 loop spans 14 amino acids. Germline V gene sequence: CDR1 MNHNS, CDR2 SASEGT. The CDR3 nucleotides read TGTGCCACCTCCCCGGGGGGGAGTCCAGATACGCAGTATTTT. Encoded protein: CATSPGGSPDTQYF.

The J gene is TRBJ2-7, the V gene TRBV11-2, with TRBD2 matching 7 bases. The CDR3 has 16 residues. Germline V gene sequence: CDR1 SGHAT, CDR2 FQNNGV. The V gene end was trimmed by 1 base and the J gene end by 5 bases; junction bases not matched to a gene: 11. The CDR3, as DNA: TGTGCCAGCAGCTTAGGTCAGGCGGGAGACCGGGACGAGCAGTACTTC. It codes for CASSLGQAGDRDEQYF.

The genes are TRBV10-3 and TRBJ2-3, with D perhaps TRBD1 (6 bases). CDR1 is ENHRY, CDR2 SYGVKD, per germline. The ends were cut back, 6 bases at V and 0 bases at J, with 13 bases in the middle. CDR3 length: 15 residues. The CDR3 nucleotides are TGTGCCATCAGACCCGACAGGATTAGCACAGATACGCAGTATTTT. Amino acid sequence: CAIRPDRISTDTQYF.

This CDR3 is CASSSGTVLYNEQFF. In DNA form, the CDR3 reads TGTGCCAGCAGCTCCGGGACAGTTCTTTACAATGAGCAGTTCTTC. The J gene is TRBJ2-1, the V gene TRBV28, with 7 bases matching TRBD1. V lost 6 bases and J lost 4; bases outside the gene matches: 9. The CDR3 has 15 residues. CDR1 is MDHEN, CDR2 SYDVKM, per germline.

J is TRBJ2-7 and V is TRBV20-1; D uncertain. Germline values: CDR1 DFQATT, CDR2 SNEGSKA (reference sequence). CDR3 size: 12 residues. Trimming took off 5 bases at V and 0 bases at J, with 8 bases between the two ends. The CDR3 DNA reads as TGCAGTGCTTCAGAGCTCTCCTACGAGCAGTACTTC. The encoded protein is CSASELSYEQYF.

This clonotype occurred a few times. This chain uses TRBV20-1 with TRBJ2-3, with a tentative D call TRBD2 (5 bases). The CDR3 has 15 amino acids. V lost 1 base and J 5 bases, leaving 16 bases between the germline ends. CDR1 is DFQATT, CDR2 SNEGSKA, per germline (reference sequence). CDR3 in amino acids: CSARVPSRIKDTQYF. The CDR3 DNA is TGCAGTGCTAGAGTTCCTAGCCGAATTAAAGATACGCAGTATTTT.

The genes are TRBV2 and TRBJ1-6; TRBD1 matches at 8 bases. CDR3 length equals 15 residues. V was pared by 4 bases and J by 9 bases, with 8 bases of the junction left unmatched. From germline, CDR1 is SNHLY and CDR2 FYNNEI. The CDR3 bases are TGTGCCAGCAGTGTGAACACAGGGGGAGTTTCACCCCTCCACTTT. This sequence encodes CASSVNTGGVSPLHF.

This clonotype has just a few counts. The chain employs TRBV20-1 and TRBJ1-2; a possible D gene is TRBD1 (6 bases). The CDR3 spans 14 residues. V was pared by 3 bases and J by 8 bases, with 19 bases between. The germline CDR1 and CDR2 sequences are DFQATT and SNEGSKA (reference sequence). This CDR3 is CSASGFGGGVGYTF. The DNA for the CDR3 is TGCAGTGCTAGTGGGTTCGGGGGCGGCGTCGGCTACACCTTC.

This clonotype came up a few times. The genes are TRBV6-1 and TRBJ1-2; D uncertain. The CDR3 runs 13 residues. Looked up from germline, CDR1 is MNHNS and CDR2 is SASEGT. V was clipped by 6 bases and J by 0 bases, with 8 bases between them. The CDR3 spells CASSAFTNYGYTF. CDR3 nucleotides: TGTGCCAGCAGCGCGTTTACTAACTATGGCTACACCTTC.

The chain links TRBV7-8 to TRBJ1-5; D possibly corresponds to TRBD1 (6 bases). This CDR3 comprises 13 residues. V was pared by 10 bases and J by 4 bases, with 14 bases between. Germline V lookup: CDR1 SGHVS, CDR2 FQNEAQ. In DNA form, the CDR3 reads TGTGCCAAAACAGGGTTTTTGAATCAGCCCCAGCATTTT. It codes for CAKTGFLNQPQHF.

The genes are TRBV10-2 and TRBJ2-2; D is possibly TRBD2 (6 bases). CDR1 and CDR2 from the germline V gene are WSHSY and SAAADI. V lost 7 bases and J lost 4, with 13 bases in between. This CDR3 spans 14 amino acids. This CDR3 is CASIWTLATGELFF. CDR3 bases: TGCGCCAGCATATGGACACTAGCCACCGGGGAGCTGTTTTTT.

The rearrangement links TRBV18 to TRBJ2-5; D is ambiguous. Germline loops: CDR1 KGHSH, CDR2 LQKENI. CDR3 size: 13 residues. Deletions cut 3 bases from V and 2 bases from J, with 7 bases between. CDR3 residues: CASSPAEQETQYF. The CDR3 nucleotides read TGTGCCAGCTCACCGGCTGAACAAGAGACCCAGTACTTC.

This chain connects TRBV27 to TRBJ2-7; 9 positions match TRBD2. The germline V gene encodes CDR1 MNHEY and CDR2 SMNVEV (reference sequence). CDR3 size: 17 residues. V shed 5 bases and J 2 bases; nucleotides not matched to a gene: 13. CDR3 region: CASSHPPIAGAAYEQYF. In DNA, the CDR3 is TGTGCCAGCAGTCACCCCCCTATAGCGGGGGCGGCCTACGAGCAGTACTTC.

This chain joins TRBV21-1 and TRBJ2-3. TRBV21-1 is shown as a pseudogene. The CDR3 contains 14 residues. Here the CDR3 reads CASSKDLGTDTQYF. The CDR3 DNA reads TGTGCCAGCAGCAAAGATCTAGGTACAGATACGCAGTATTTT.

By proportion, this clonotype is medium-sized. V is TRBV20-1 and J is TRBJ1-6; 7 bases align to TRBD1. From germline, CDR1 is DFQATT and CDR2 SNEGSKA (reference sequence). The V gene end was trimmed by 1 base and the J gene end by 5 bases; junction bases not matched to a gene: 2. CDR3 length equals 14 residues. CDR3 sequence reads: CSARVGGDNSPLHF. In DNA form, the CDR3 reads TGCAGTGCTAGAGTAGGGGGCGATAATTCACCCCTCCACTTT.

The rearrangement uses TRBV20-1 and TRBJ2-2; tentatively, D is TRBD1 (7 bases). The CDR3 contains 14 residues. Trimming took 6 bases from V and 6 from J, leaving 17 bases between them. CDR1 is DFQATT and CDR2 is SNEGSKA in the germline V gene (reference sequence). The CDR3 region is CSATDREDAGELFF. For the CDR3, the DNA is TGCAGTGCAACTGACAGGGAGGATGCCGGGGAGCTGTTTTTT.

In its sample, this clonotype was seen a few times. The genes are TRBV7-9 and TRBJ1-2, with no clear D. CDR3 length: 16 amino acids. The germline CDR1 and CDR2 sequences are SEHNR and FQNEAQ (reference sequence). Trimming cost V 5 bases and J 3 bases, with 19 bases left between them. The CDR3 DNA reads TGTGCCAGCAGCGAACACCGGGCCACCTCACACTATGGCTACACCTTC. It encodes CASSEHRATSHYGYTF.

V usage is TRBV19 and J usage is TRBJ1-5; D ambiguous. This CDR3 spans 14 amino acids. Trimming pared 0 bases from V and 4 bases from J, leaving 7 bases between. In germline, CDR1 is LNHDA, CDR2 SQIVND (reference sequence). The CDR3 DNA is TGTGCCAGTAGTATAGAGGGAGGGAATCAGCCCCAGCATTTT. Translating it yields CASSIEGGNQPQHF.

This clonotype showed up just a few times. The chain links TRBV7-2 to TRBJ1-6; the D is unclear. V was shortened by 5 bases and J by 10 bases, with 15 bases between the two germline ends. Germline CDR1 and CDR2: SGHTA and FQGNSA. This CDR3 region has 14 residues. CDR3 nucleotides: TGTGCCAGCAGCCGTCCCACCGGGAGCTCACCCCTCCACTTT. Amino acids: CASSRPTGSSPLHF.

The chain links TRBV28 to TRBJ1-4; D is perhaps TRBD1 (5 bases). The germline V and J ends were trimmed by 1 base and 5 bases, with 8 bases remaining between them. Germline V gene lookup returns CDR1 MDHEN and CDR2 SYDVKM. The CDR3 totals 14 residues. CDR3 nucleotides: TGTGCCAGCAGTTTATTGGGGGACAATGAAAAACTGTTTTTT. Its translation is CASSLLGDNEKLFF.